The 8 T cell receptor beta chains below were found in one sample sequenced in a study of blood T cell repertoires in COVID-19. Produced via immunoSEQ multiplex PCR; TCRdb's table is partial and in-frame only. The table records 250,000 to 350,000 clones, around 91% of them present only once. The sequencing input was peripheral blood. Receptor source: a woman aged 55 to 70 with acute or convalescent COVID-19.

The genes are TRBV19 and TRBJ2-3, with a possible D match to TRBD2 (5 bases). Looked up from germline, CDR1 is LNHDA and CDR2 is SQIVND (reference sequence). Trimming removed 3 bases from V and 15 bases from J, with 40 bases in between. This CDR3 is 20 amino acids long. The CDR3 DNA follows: TGTGCCAGTAGTATTGTTATTGGTCGGGATTACCGGACCGAAGCATATGCACAATATTTT. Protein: CASSIVIGRDYRTEAYAQYF.

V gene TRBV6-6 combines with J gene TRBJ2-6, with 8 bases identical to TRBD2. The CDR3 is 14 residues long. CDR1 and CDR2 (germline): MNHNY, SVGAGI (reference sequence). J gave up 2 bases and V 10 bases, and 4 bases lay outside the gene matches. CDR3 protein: CAISGGAGANVLTF. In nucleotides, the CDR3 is TGTGCCATCTCGGGGGGGGCTGGGGCCAACGTCCTGACTTTC.

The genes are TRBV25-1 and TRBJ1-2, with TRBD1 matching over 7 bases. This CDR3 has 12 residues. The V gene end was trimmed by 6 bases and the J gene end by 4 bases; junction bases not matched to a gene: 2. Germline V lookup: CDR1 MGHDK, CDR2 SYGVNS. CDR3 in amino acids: CASRGGPYGYTF. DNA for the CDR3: TGTGCCAGCAGAGGGGGCCCCTATGGCTACACCTTC.

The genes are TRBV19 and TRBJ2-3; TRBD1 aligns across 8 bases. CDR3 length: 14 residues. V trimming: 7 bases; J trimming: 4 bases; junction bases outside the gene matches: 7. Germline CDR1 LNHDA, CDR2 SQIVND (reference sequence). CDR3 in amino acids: CASKPGGVPDTQYF. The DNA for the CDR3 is TGTGCCAGTAAGCCAGGGGGCGTCCCAGATACGCAGTATTTT.

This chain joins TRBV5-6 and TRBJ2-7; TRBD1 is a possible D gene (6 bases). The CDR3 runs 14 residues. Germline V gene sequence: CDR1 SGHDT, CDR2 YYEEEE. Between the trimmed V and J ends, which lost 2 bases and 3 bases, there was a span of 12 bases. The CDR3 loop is CASSFRFRGYEQYF. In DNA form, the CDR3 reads TGTGCCAGCAGCTTCCGTTTCAGGGGCTACGAGCAGTACTTC.

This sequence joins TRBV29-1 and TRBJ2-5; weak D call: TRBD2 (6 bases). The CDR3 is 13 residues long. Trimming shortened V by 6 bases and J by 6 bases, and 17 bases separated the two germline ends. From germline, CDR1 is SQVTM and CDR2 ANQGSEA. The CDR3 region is CSVGRQGGKTQYF. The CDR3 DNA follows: TGCAGCGTGGGGAGGCAGGGCGGTAAGACCCAGTACTTC.

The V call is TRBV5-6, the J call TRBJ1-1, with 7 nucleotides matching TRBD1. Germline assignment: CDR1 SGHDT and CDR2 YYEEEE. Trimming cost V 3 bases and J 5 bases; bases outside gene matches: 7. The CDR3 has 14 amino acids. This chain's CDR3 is CASSYYRGRTEAFF. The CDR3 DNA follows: TGTGCCAGCAGCTATTACAGGGGAAGGACTGAAGCTTTCTTT.

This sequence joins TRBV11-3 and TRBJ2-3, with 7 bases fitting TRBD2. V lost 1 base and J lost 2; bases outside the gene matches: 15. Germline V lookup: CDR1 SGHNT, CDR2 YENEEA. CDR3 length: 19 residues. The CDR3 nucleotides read TGTGCCAGCAGCTTAGTAACCGGGACTAACTCCCGGGCCACAGATACGCAGTATTTT. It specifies CASSLVTGTNSRATDTQYF.